One sample yielded the 13 T cell receptor beta chains listed below, sequenced in a study of blood T cells in healthy people across ages. Using a J-beta primer mix together with a sample-barcoded 5' primer, a second PCR was run for roughly 6 to 11 cycles. TCRdb ran MiXCR on the 5' RACE reads and lists one entry per CDR3 protein. The table has 1.5 million to 2 million distinct CDR3 sequences, about 28% seen once. Sequencing was done on a sample of blood. The origin of the receptors is a woman younger than 45 in good health.

This clonotype came up a few times. V usage is TRBV7-9 and J usage is TRBJ2-7; TRBD2 aligns across 8 bases. Germline V gives CDR1 SEHNR, CDR2 FQNEAQ (reference sequence). V lost 5 bases and J lost 0; bases outside the gene matches: 6. The CDR3 is 15 residues long. In DNA, the CDR3 is TGTGCCAGCAGCGTCCAGAGCGGGAGCTCCTACGAGCAGTACTTC. Translated: CASSVQSGSSYEQYF.

This clonotype was seen repeatedly, ten times or more. The chain has TRBV7-9 and TRBJ2-5; 7 nucleotides line up with TRBD2. The CDR3 length is 14 residues. Germline CDR1 and CDR2: SEHNR and FQNEAQ (reference sequence). Losses at the gene ends were 4 bases for V and 5 bases for J; bases not matched to a gene: 7. The CDR3 sequence is CASSSPGGDETQYF. The CDR3 DNA reads TGTGCCAGCAGCTCCCCTGGGGGGGATGAGACCCAGTACTTC.

This clonotype was detected a few times. An end of the junction does not agree with germline; a read error may underlie this. The genes are TRBV3-1 and TRBJ1-1, with a possible D match to TRBD1 (5 bases). The CDR3 runs 15 residues. Germline lookup yields CDR1 LGHDT and CDR2 YNNKEL (reference sequence). The CDR3 DNA follows: TGTGCCAGCAGCGAAGATTTCAGGGAGAACACTGAAGCTTTCTTT. Encoded protein: CASSEDFRENTEAFF. The full variable domain, its missing parts supplied by reference TRBV3-1 and TRBJ1-1, is DTAVSQTPKYLVTQMGNDKSIKCEQNLGHDTMYWYKQDSKKFLKIMFSYNNKELIINETVPNRFSPKSPDKAHLNLHINSLELGDSAVYFCASSEDFRENTEAFFGQGTRLTVV.

A note on this clonotype: At one end the junction does not follow the germline gene, possibly because of a read error. The chain combines TRBV28 with TRBJ2-7, with TRBD1 matching 8 bases. Germline CDR1 reads MDHEN; CDR2 reads SYDVKM. CDR3 length: 14 residues. The CDR3 DNA is TGTGCCAGCAGTTTAGGACGAGGACAGGGCGAGCTGTACTTC. As protein: CASSLGRGQGELYF.

About this clonotype itself: One end of the junction fails to match germline, which may point to a read error. The J gene is TRBJ2-5, the V gene TRBV5-1; TRBD1 or TRBD2 may be the D gene (6 bases each). The germline V gene encodes CDR1 SGHRS and CDR2 YFSETQ. CDR3 size: 15 residues. This chain's CDR3 is CASRSSGTEGETQVF. In DNA form, the CDR3 reads TGCGCCAGCCGGAGCTCCGGGACGGAGGGGGAGACCCAGGTCTTC.

This clonotype has a handful of counts. The CDR3 protein is CASSLDRGNDEKLFF. The CDR3, as DNA: TGTGCCAGCAGTCTCGACAGGGGGAACGATGAAAAACTGTTTTTT. V gene TRBV28 combines with J gene TRBJ1-4, with TRBD1 identical over 9 bases. CDR1 is MDHEN, CDR2 SYDVKM, per germline. The junction had 7 bases not matched to a gene; V was cut back by 5 bases and J by 6 bases. The CDR3 consists of 15 residues.

This clonotype was observed at least ten times. This sequence joins TRBV6-5 and TRBJ2-5; 8 nucleotides match TRBD2. V was pared by 0 bases and J by 5 bases, with 8 bases of the junction left unmatched. This CDR3 comprises 16 residues. In germline, CDR1 is MNHEY, CDR2 SVGAGI. The CDR3 nucleotides are TGTGCCAGCAGTTACTCGAGCGCCCGGGGGGGCGAGACCCAGTACTTC. Amino acid sequence: CASSYSSARGGETQYF.

This sequence joins TRBV12-3 or TRBV12-4 and TRBJ2-3; 10 bases align to TRBD2. The CDR3 length is 17 residues. V dropped 5 bases and J dropped 5; count of bases not matched to a gene: 13. The CDR3 DNA is TGTGCCAGCAGTCCCGGGACTAGCGCAAATCTAGAAGATACGCAGTATTTT. It is translated as CASSPGTSANLEDTQYF.

The chain employs TRBV10-1 and TRBJ2-4, with D maybe TRBD1 (5 bases). The J call is uncertain, as TRBJ2-7 better fits the DNA end. Looked up from germline, CDR1 is WNHNN and CDR2 is SYGVQD (reference sequence). The CDR3 loop spans 15 amino acids. CDR3 sequence reads: CASSMTAAGTYEQYF. CDR3 DNA sequence: TGCGCCAGTTCGATGACAGCCGCTGGAACCTACGAGCAGTACTTC.

This clonotype was detected only a few times. The rearrangement joins TRBV18 to TRBJ2-7, with 8 bases lining up with TRBD1. V lost 6 bases, J lost 1 base, and 8 bases stayed unmatched. CDR3 size: 15 residues. CDR1 KGHSH and CDR2 LQKENI come from the germline V gene. CDR3 in DNA: TGTGCCAGCTCGCCGGGACAGGCTGAATCCTACGAGCAGTACTTC. The encoded protein is CASSPGQAESYEQYF.

This clonotype has more than one count but fewer than ten. The rearrangement uses TRBV4-3 and TRBJ2-1, with 9 bases identical to TRBD2. The germline gives CDR1 LGHNA, CDR2 YSLEER. The CDR3 is made up of 16 amino acids. J lost 2 bases, V lost 4 bases, and 6 bases had no gene match. The DNA of the CDR3 is TGCGCCAGCAGCCGGAACCTAGCGGGAACCTACAATGAGCAGTTCTTC. This encodes CASSRNLAGTYNEQFF.

This clonotype was seen a handful of times. This chain links TRBV2 with TRBJ1-2, with a possible D match to TRBD1 (6 bases). The CDR3 extends over 12 amino acids. Germline values: CDR1 SNHLY, CDR2 FYNNEI. Trimming took 10 bases from V and 8 from J, leaving 17 bases between them. CDR3 bases: TGTGCCATTCGGGGGGCCGATGGGGGCTACACCTTC. It yields the protein CAIRGADGGYTF.

The chain couples TRBV28 to TRBJ2-2; D is perhaps TRBD1 (5 bases). The CDR3 contains 14 residues. Germline V gene lookup returns CDR1 MDHEN and CDR2 SYDVKM. Trimming cost V 1 base and J 5 bases, with 8 bases left between them. In nucleotides, the CDR3 is TGTGCCAGCAGTTTATTAGGGGTGACCGGGGAGCTGTTTTTT. Translation gives CASSLLGVTGELFF.